The 12 T cell receptor beta chains reported below all come from one sample, sequenced in a study of blood T cell repertoires in COVID-19 (dated by TCRdb to the early 2020s). Libraries came from the immunoSEQ multiplex PCR assay. TCRdb limited this immuneACCESS table to in-frame rearrangements with V and J called. A share of clones is missing; checked studies link under half to unresolved V genes, and the rest is unexplained. In all, the sample holds 250,000 to 300,000 clones, and around 89% of those were seen once. In total, the top ten clones hold 6% to 8% of the sample. The sequencing input was peripheral blood. These receptors originate from a woman aged 45-65 years with COVID-19, enrolled during active disease.

The chain has TRBV29-1 and TRBJ2-1; 10 bases fit TRBD1. CDR1 is SQVTM and CDR2 is ANQGSEA in the germline V gene. Losses at the gene ends were 3 bases for V and 0 bases for J; bases not matched to a gene: 14. CDR3 length: 19 amino acids. The CDR3 DNA is TGCAGCGTTGATGGGAGACAGGGGGCCCTCAGGGGCTCCTACAATGAGCAGTTCTTC. Translating gives CSVDGRQGALRGSYNEQFF.

In this sample, this clone turned up once. V is TRBV10-3 and J is TRBJ2-1; 11 bases match TRBD2. The ends lost 10 bases at V and 8 bases at J; junction bases unmatched: 10. The germline V gene has CDR1 ENHRY and CDR2 SYGVKD. This CDR3 has 14 residues. The DNA for the CDR3 is TGTGCCACCCACCCTAGCGGGAGGTTTGATGAGCAGTTCTTC. Amino acids: CATHPSGRFDEQFF.

The chain has TRBV12-2 and TRBJ2-7; TRBD2, the table's D call, was not compared with the DNA. TRBV12-2 is a pseudogene segment. The CDR3 length is 15 residues. The CDR3 nucleotides read TGTGCAAGTCGCCCGCCGAAGCTTGAGATCTACGAGCAGTACTTC. Protein: CASRPPKLEIYEQYF.

The chain has TRBV7-9 and TRBJ1-5; D is perhaps TRBD1 (5 bases). The CDR3 totals 15 residues. The germline V gene encodes CDR1 SEHNR and CDR2 FQNEAQ (reference sequence). V was shortened by 0 bases and J by 5 bases, with 11 bases between the two germline ends. CDR3 DNA sequence: TGTGCCAGCAGCTTAGCGGGGCAGGGCCATCAGCCCCAGCATTTT. Its protein product is CASSLAGQGHQPQHF.

The CDR3 loop is CATSDPGLNTEAFF. The CDR3 coding sequence is TGTGCCACCAGTGATCCAGGCCTGAACACTGAAGCTTTCTTT. This chain connects TRBV24-1 to TRBJ1-1; no clear D. Trimming took off 3 bases at V and 0 bases at J, with 7 bases between the two ends. The CDR3 loop spans 14 amino acids. Germline V gives CDR1 KGHDR, CDR2 SFDVKD.

This chain uses TRBV2 with TRBJ2-7; TRBD1 aligns across 7 bases. The CDR3 is made up of 15 amino acids. Trimming took 2 bases from V and 0 from J; bases not matched to a gene: 4. Germline V CDR1 and CDR2: SNHLY, FYNNEI. The CDR3, as DNA: TGTGCCAGCAGTGAAAGGGGGCAGAGCTCCTACGAGCAGTACTTC. Translation gives CASSERGQSSYEQYF.

CDR3 in DNA: TGTGCCACCAGCAGAGAGACAGGGAATCAGCCCCAGCATTTT. This codes for CATSRETGNQPQHF. The chain uses TRBV15 and TRBJ1-5, with 7 bases that match TRBD1. This CDR3 has 14 amino acids. With 0 bases clipped from V and 4 bases from J, the junction kept 0 bases outside the gene matches. CDR1 and CDR2 from the germline V gene are LNHNV and YYDKDF (reference sequence).

The chain has TRBV7-9 and TRBJ2-2, with a weak D call TRBD1 (6 bases). The CDR3 runs 15 residues. The V gene lost 5 bases and the J gene lost 6 bases, with 16 bases spanning the gap. Germline CDR1 reads SEHNR; CDR2 reads FQNEAQ (reference sequence). This CDR3 reads CASSLLTEGAGELFF. CDR3 coding DNA: TGTGCCAGCAGCCTCCTGACAGAGGGGGCCGGGGAGCTGTTTTTT.

The chain carries TRBV6-5 and TRBJ2-3; 12 bases match TRBD2. Trimming took 5 bases from V and 5 from J; bases not matched to a gene: 5. The CDR3 sequence is 15 residues long. Germline CDR1 and CDR2: MNHEY and SVGAGI. DNA for the CDR3: TGTGCCAGCAGTAGACTAGCGGGAGCCGTAGATACGCAGTATTTT. Translation: CASSRLAGAVDTQYF.

The V gene is TRBV18, the J gene TRBJ1-1; D not resolved. V gave up 3 bases and J gave up 0 bases, with 11 bases separating them. Germline V lookup: CDR1 KGHSH, CDR2 LQKENI. The CDR3 runs 15 residues. The CDR3 sequence: CASSPGLPMNTEAFF. The DNA for the CDR3 is TGTGCCAGCTCACCTGGGCTTCCAATGAACACTGAAGCTTTCTTT.

This chain joins TRBV7-6 and TRBJ2-3; TRBD2 matches 10 bases. Germline V gives CDR1 SGHVS, CDR2 FNYEAQ. This CDR3 contains 17 residues. The V and J ends lost 4 bases and 3 bases, in that order; junction bases with no gene match: 10. As DNA, the CDR3 is TGTGCCAGCAGCTCCCCCTGGGGTAGCGGGAGGACAGATACGCAGTATTTT. It translates to CASSSPWGSGRTDTQYF.

This chain joins TRBV29-1 and TRBJ2-1; D perhaps matches TRBD2 (6 bases). Germline CDR1 reads SQVTM; CDR2 reads ANQGSEA. The CDR3 length is 12 residues. The germline V and J ends were trimmed by 6 bases and 6 bases, with 12 bases remaining between them. CDR3: CSVWDFANEQFF. Written as DNA, the CDR3 is TGCAGCGTGTGGGACTTTGCCAATGAGCAGTTCTTC.